This T cell receptor (beta chain) appears in the sequencing data of a study of blood T cell repertoires in COVID-19. In the study overall: T cells, B-cell-depleted T cells, or PBMCs provided the cDNA or gDNA that served as material.

Enrollees, 18 to 89 years old, lived in 25 or so US areas. In assigning cohorts, the study relied on participant-reported clinical history. The CDR3 has 15 residues. The ends were cut back, 1 base at V and 12 bases at J, with 16 bases in the middle. CDR1 MGHRA and CDR2 YSYEKL come from the germline V gene. Original processing notes: It was from reference gene primer amplification that nucleated cell counts were estimated. Assay used: immunoSEQ multiplex PCR; TCRdb lists only in-frame clones, some missing. Clone size and the V and J calls come from that table; the DNA yielded D and trimming. The table has 200,000 to 250,000 clones, about 86% seen once; the top ten hold about 4.1%.

Sequenced material: PBMCs or T cells enriched from blood (not recorded which). The source of this sequence is a woman between 40 and 55 years old with acute COVID-19. The rearrangement joins TRBV4-1 to TRBJ1-6; the D is unclear. The CDR3 protein is CASSQGYFSLQPLHF. CDR3 DNA: TGCGCCAGCAGCCAAGGTTACTTCTCCCTGCAACCCCTCCACTTT.